This is a list of T cell receptor beta chains from one sample in a study of vaccination and CD4 T cells after COVID-19. Which antigens these TCRs recognize remains unknown. One entry per CDR3 protein results from TCRdb running MiXCR on the PCR reads. This table has 20,000 to 25,000 distinct CDR3 sequences, 43% appearing once. The sequences come from CD4+ T cells from blood, cultured in vitro, collected about 7 months after SARS-CoV-2 vaccination. All receptors derive from a human donor who had recovered from COVID-19. CDR3s include the opening cysteine and the closing phenylalanine or tryptophan. D genes are given only for firm matches. Size tells how often a clone was seen (once, few, many) or the class of an expanded clone, and some rows leave it out.

size	J	D	V	CDR3	DNA
few	TRBJ1-1	-	TRBV6-1	CASSHLFRTVNTEAFF	TGTGCCAGCAGTCACCTCTTTAGGACCGTGAACACTGAAGCTTTCTTT
-	TRBJ1-5	TRBD1	TRBV5-5	CASSTRPGQAGVSNQPQHF	TGTGCCAGCAGCACCCGACCGGGACAGGCTGGGGTTAGCAATCAGCCCCAGCATTTT
-	TRBJ2-1	-	TRBV7-9	CASSRAAGYEQFF	TGTGCCAGCAGCCGGGCCGCTGGGTATGAGCAGTTCTTC
-	TRBJ2-1	-	TRBV7-9	CASSLAVDRNNEQFF	TGTGCCAGCAGCTTAGCCGTCGACAGAAACAATGAGCAGTTCTTC
few	TRBJ2-3	TRBD2	TRBV27	CASSLRLARDTQYF	TGTGCCAGCAGTTTACGACTAGCGAGAGATACGCAGTATTTT
-	TRBJ2-7	-	TRBV7-6	CASSLDLGEQYF	TGTGCCAGCAGCTTAGACTTGGGGGAGCAGTACTTC
-	TRBJ1-2	-	TRBV6-1	CASSENLQAGGYGYTF	TGTGCCAGCAGTGAAAACCTACAGGCCGGGGGCTATGGCTACACCTTC
-	TRBJ2-3	TRBD2	TRBV7-3	CASSPRTSGSTDTQYF	TGTGCCAGCAGCCCCCGGACTAGCGGTAGCACAGATACGCAGTATTTT
-	TRBJ2-1	-	TRBV6-2/TRBV6-3	CASSLPLTGRNEQFF	TGTGCCAGCAGTCTACCTCTAACAGGGCGGAATGAGCAGTTCTTC
few	TRBJ2-5	TRBD2	TRBV7-2	CASSGSGGGETQYF	TGTGCCAGCAGCGGGAGCGGGGGGGGGGAGACCCAGTACTTC
-	TRBJ1-5	TRBD1	TRBV19	CASSGTGNQPQHF	TGTGCCAGTAGTGGGACAGGCAATCAGCCCCAGCATTTT
-	TRBJ2-3	TRBD2	TRBV27	CASSFVGLAGVTDTQYF	TGTGCCAGCAGTTTCGTAGGACTAGCGGGAGTCACAGATACGCAGTATTTT
-	TRBJ2-1	TRBD2	TRBV6-1	CASSERGGNYNEQFF	TGTGCCAGCAGTGAACGGGGGGGGAACTACAATGAGCAGTTCTTC
-	TRBJ2-3	-	TRBV7-9	CASSPAADTQYF	TGTGCCAGCAGCCCTGCGGCAGATACGCAGTATTTT
few	TRBJ1-6	TRBD1	TRBV6-1	CASAIKPGQADSPLHF	TGTGCCAGCGCAATTAAGCCGGGACAGGCAGATTCACCCCTCCACTTT
few	TRBJ2-3	-	TRBV20-1	CSANGLDTQYF	TGCAGTGCTAACGGACTGGATACGCAGTATTTT
-	TRBJ1-6	TRBD1	TRBV6-5	CASSYGTAYNSPLHF	TGTGCCAGCAGTTACGGGACAGCCTATAATTCACCCCTCCACTTT
-	TRBJ2-5	-	TRBV7-2	CASSRRGAVQETQYF	TGTGCCAGCTCCCGCCGCGGAGCGGTCCAAGAGACCCAGTACTTC
-	TRBJ2-1	TRBD1	TRBV7-3	CASKFRDSGDEQFF	TGTGCCAGCAAGTTCCGGGACAGTGGAGATGAGCAGTTCTTC
few	TRBJ2-7	-	TRBV7-2	CASSQTTGRYEQYF	TGTGCCAGCAGCCAGACGACAGGTCGATACGAGCAGTACTTC
-	TRBJ1-3	-	TRBV20-1	CSALGRGAGNTIYF	TGCAGTGCTCTAGGTAGAGGAGCTGGAAACACCATATATTTT
few	TRBJ2-5	TRBD1	TRBV28	CASSFKRGGLETQYF	TGTGCCAGCAGTTTCAAAAGAGGGGGCCTGGAGACCCAGTACTTC